Shown below are 29 T cell receptor beta chains from a single sample sequenced in a study of blood T cells in healthy people across ages. Then a second PCR, running about 6 to 12 cycles, was carried out with a sample-barcoded 5' primer and a J-beta primer mix. TCRdb re-called the 5' RACE reads with MiXCR, one entry per CDR3 protein. The repertoire holds about 1,600,000 distinct CDR3 sequences, about 43% seen once, with approximately 7.9% in the top ten. The sample consisted of blood. These receptor sequences come from a young woman in good health.

This clonotype came up a few times. The J gene is TRBJ1-2, the V gene TRBV27; tentative D call: TRBD1 (5 bases). The V end lost 6 bases, the J end lost 8 bases, and 19 bases lay between the germline ends. Germline V CDR1 and CDR2: MNHEY, SMNVEV (reference sequence). The length of the CDR3 is 14 residues. CDR3 in amino acids: CASSRDSPPGGYTF. The DNA of the CDR3 is TGTGCCAGCAGCAGGGACTCCCCCCCTGGAGGCTACACCTTC.

The chain couples TRBV6-5 to TRBJ1-2; TRBD1 agrees at 8 bases. The V and J ends lost 4 bases and 1 base, in that order; junction bases with no gene match: 11. There are 17 residues in the CDR3. In germline, CDR1 is MNHEY, CDR2 SVGAGI. CDR3 sequence reads: CASSSGQGRLDNYGYTF. The CDR3 DNA reads TGTGCCAGCAGTTCCGGACAGGGTCGATTGGATAACTATGGCTACACCTTC.

V gene TRBV20-1 combines with J gene TRBJ2-6; D gene ambiguous. Germline V gene lookup returns CDR1 DFQATT and CDR2 SNEGSKA (reference sequence). V was clipped by 5 bases and J by 0 bases, with 8 bases between them. This CDR3 region has 14 residues. The CDR3 sequence: CSAGRSSGANVLTF. CDR3 in DNA: TGCAGTGCTGGACGCAGCTCTGGGGCCAACGTCCTGACTTTC.

The V and J genes are TRBV25-1 and TRBJ2-1; D perhaps matches TRBD1 (5 bases). V lost 3 bases to trimming and J lost 6 bases, with 15 bases between them. The CDR3 contains 15 residues. Germline CDR1 and CDR2: MGHDK and SYGVNS. The CDR3: CASSDMGPSFNEQFF. The CDR3 DNA is TGTGCCAGCAGTGACATGGGGCCCTCATTCAATGAGCAGTTCTTC.

The chain recombines TRBV20-1 with TRBJ2-1; no definite D call. V gave up 1 base and J gave up 2 bases, with 12 bases separating them. The CDR3 sequence is 15 residues long. Germline V gene sequence: CDR1 DFQATT, CDR2 SNEGSKA (reference sequence). In nucleotides, the CDR3 is TGCAGTGCTAGAGGTCCTGTGGTAGCCTACAATGAGCAGTTCTTC. Its protein is CSARGPVVAYNEQFF.

This clonotype appeared a few times. V is TRBV6-6 and J is TRBJ2-7, with D tentatively TRBD2 (5 bases). CDR1 MNHNY and CDR2 SVGAGI come from the germline V gene (reference sequence). The CDR3 extends over 13 amino acids. Trimming cost V 6 bases and J 7 bases, with 16 bases left between them. The CDR3 DNA follows: TGTGCCAGCAGGTCGGGAATTCGATGGGAGCAGTACTTC. It translates to CASRSGIRWEQYF.

The chain carries TRBV20-1 and TRBJ2-2, with 7 bases fitting TRBD2. Per the germline V gene, CDR1 is DFQATT and CDR2 is SNEGSKA (reference sequence). V lost 6 bases and J lost 6; bases outside the gene matches: 13. The length of the CDR3 is 15 residues. In DNA form, the CDR3 reads TGCAGTGCCCAAAGTGGGGCGGGAGCTCCCGGGGAGCTGTTTTTT. This codes for CSAQSGAGAPGELFF.

The gene calls are TRBV12-3 or TRBV12-4 and TRBJ2-6; TRBD2 agrees at 13 bases. The V segment lost 4 bases and the J segment 3 bases; nucleotides outside the gene matches: 15. The CDR3 is 21 amino acids. The CDR3 DNA reads as TGTGCCAGCAGTTCTTATCAACTAGCGGGGGGGCCCATCTTTGGGGCCAACGTCCTGACTTTC. Translated, it gives CASSSYQLAGGPIFGANVLTF.

This clonotype was found a few times. The chain carries TRBV6-6 and TRBJ2-3; no definite D call. V gave up 2 bases and J gave up 3 bases, with 15 bases separating them. The CDR3 sequence is 16 residues long. CDR1 and CDR2 from the germline V gene are MNHNY and SVGAGI (reference sequence). CDR3 bases: TGTGCCAGCAGTTACGGCGGCTCCTTAGGTACAGATACGCAGTATTTT. Encoded protein: CASSYGGSLGTDTQYF.

The chain carries TRBV9 and TRBJ2-3, with D perhaps TRBD2 (5 bases). CDR1 is SGDLS and CDR2 is YYNGEE in the germline V gene. V was pared by 0 bases and J by 2 bases, with 10 bases between. The CDR3 sequence is 15 residues long. The CDR3 sequence is CASSVEAGNTDTQYF. The CDR3, as DNA: TGTGCCAGCAGCGTAGAAGCCGGGAACACAGATACGCAGTATTTT.

This clonotype showed up just once. This chain joins TRBV12-3 or TRBV12-4 and TRBJ2-1; TRBD1 agrees at 10 bases. The CDR3 length is 16 residues. V was pared by 3 bases and J by 8 bases, with 10 bases of the junction left unmatched. The CDR3 coding sequence is TGTGCCAGCAGTTTGGGAGACAGGGGGCTGTACGATGAGCAGTTCTTC. Its translation is CASSLGDRGLYDEQFF.

In this sample, this clonotype turned up once. V and J are TRBV29-1 and TRBJ1-4; the match to TRBD1 covers 9 bases. This CDR3 comprises 14 residues. V gave up 6 bases and J gave up 6 bases; unmatched junction bases: 8. CDR1 SQVTM and CDR2 ANQGSEA come from the germline V gene. CDR3 protein: CSVATGTGYEKLFF. Written as DNA, the CDR3 is TGCAGCGTAGCGACCGGGACAGGGTATGAAAAACTGTTTTTT. Full variable domain (rest looked up from reference TRBV29-1 and TRBJ1-4): SAVISQKPSRDICQRGTSLTIQCQVDSQVTMMFWYRQQPGQSLTLIATANQGSEATYESGFVIDKFPISRPNLTFSTLTVSNMSPEDSSIYLCSVATGTGYEKLFFGSGTQLSVL.

The chain combines TRBV18 with TRBJ2-1, with 8 positions matching TRBD1. V dropped 6 bases and J dropped 5; count of bases not matched to a gene: 9. From germline, CDR1 is KGHSH and CDR2 LQKENI. The CDR3 runs to 15 residues. The CDR3 nucleotides read TGTGCCAGCTCGGGCGGGACAGGTAACGACAATGAGCAGTTCTTC. Its protein product is CASSGGTGNDNEQFF.

The genes are TRBV6-2 or TRBV6-3 and TRBJ2-1; 8 nucleotides align to TRBD2. CDR3 size: 15 residues. The V and J ends lost 7 bases and 6 bases, in that order; junction bases with no gene match: 11. Germline V gives CDR1 MNHEY, CDR2 SVGEGT. The CDR3 nucleotides are TGTGCCAGCATCCTCCGGGGGGGGAACATCAATGAGCAGTTCTTC. Translated, it gives CASILRGGNINEQFF.

This chain links TRBV7-2 with TRBJ2-2; 10 nucleotides match TRBD2. V lost 3 bases, J lost 9 bases, and 16 bases stayed unmatched. Germline V gene lookup returns CDR1 SGHTA and CDR2 FQGNSA. The CDR3 is 18 residues long. CDR3 in DNA: TGTGCCAGCAGCTTCCTAGCGGGAGACGACGCTGTCATCAGGGAGCTGTTTTTT. Amino acid sequence: CASSFLAGDDAVIRELFF.

This clonotype was seen a handful of times. The chain carries TRBV4-1 and TRBJ2-3; the D is unclear. This CDR3 comprises 13 residues. The V and J ends lost 0 bases and 7 bases respectively, with 8 bases between them. Germline CDR1 MGHRA, CDR2 YSYEKL. CDR3 amino acids: CASSQEGSYTQYF. As DNA, the CDR3 is TGCGCCAGCAGCCAAGAAGGGTCATATACGCAGTATTTT.

This chain joins TRBV3-1 and TRBJ2-5; 7 bases map to TRBD2. The CDR3 has 16 residues. CDR1 is LGHDT and CDR2 is YNNKEL in the germline V gene (reference sequence). V lost 0 bases to trimming and J lost 11 bases; unmatched junction nucleotides: 15. The CDR3, as DNA: TGTGCCAGCAGCCAAGATGGGAGCGGGATAAGGGGTGAGCAGTACTTC. It codes for CASSQDGSGIRGEQYF.

This clonotype was counted between two and nine times. As DNA, the CDR3 is TGTGCCAGCAGCTGGAACAGGGGGGGGAACACTGAAGCTTTCTTT. Translation gives CASSWNRGGNTEAFF. The rearrangement links TRBV6-2 or TRBV6-3 to TRBJ1-1; TRBD1 agrees at 8 bases. V was pared by 6 bases and J by 1 base, with 7 bases of the junction left unmatched. This CDR3 has 15 amino acids. The germline V gene has CDR1 MNHEY and CDR2 SVGEGT.

This sequence joins TRBV20-1 and TRBJ1-3; D gene uncertain. The CDR3 loop spans 13 amino acids. The V gene lost 3 bases and the J gene lost 2 bases, with 8 bases spanning the gap. Germline assignment: CDR1 DFQATT and CDR2 SNEGSKA (reference sequence). The CDR3 here is CSARSGTGNTIYF. The DNA of the CDR3 is TGCAGTGCTAGGTCTGGGACTGGAAACACCATATATTTT.

The CDR3: CAISHRGQTSTDTQYF. The CDR3 DNA reads TGTGCCATCTCCCACCGCGGACAAACTAGCACAGATACGCAGTATTTT. V and J are TRBV10-3 and TRBJ2-3; tentatively, D is TRBD1 (5 bases). This CDR3 has 16 residues. V was shortened by 8 bases and J by 0 bases, with 18 bases between the two germline ends. Germline CDR1 is ENHRY and CDR2 is SYGVKD.

With regard to this clonotype: The junction and the germline gene differ at one end; a read error may be behind it. V is TRBV7-2 and J is TRBJ2-2; D might be TRBD1 or TRBD2, each matching 6 bases. The CDR3 length is 16 residues. The germline V gene has CDR1 SGHTA and CDR2 FQGNSA. The CDR3 loop reads CASSRGRQEGTGELFF. The CDR3 DNA follows: TGCGCCAGCAGCCGCGGTAGACAGGAGGGAACCGGGGAGCTGTTTTTT.

This clonotype came up a few times. The chain uses TRBV11-2 and TRBJ2-3, with D tentatively TRBD2 (6 bases). The germline V gene encodes CDR1 SGHAT and CDR2 FQNNGV. The germline V and J ends were trimmed by 11 bases and 3 bases, with 15 bases remaining between them. The CDR3 length is 13 residues. Here the CDR3 reads CASKRRGTDTQYF. CDR3 bases: TGTGCCTCCAAGCGGAGGGGAACAGATACGCAGTATTTT. The whole variable domain, filled in from reference TRBV11-2 and TRBJ2-3, reads EAGVAQSPRYKIIEKRQSVAFWCNPISGHATLYWYQQILGQGPKLLIQFQNNGVVDDSQLPKDRFSAERLKGVDSTLKIQPAKLEDSAVYLCASKRRGTDTQYFGPGTRLTVL.

Points on this clonotype: This may be a read error: a much more frequent sequence differs by one nucleotide. The chain links TRBV27 to TRBJ2-1; no clear D. V was shortened by 4 bases and J by 0 bases, with 4 bases between the two germline ends. There are 13 residues in the CDR3. Germline-derived CDR1 and CDR2 are MNHEY and SMNVEV (reference sequence). CDR3 amino acids: CASSSVSYNEQFF. The CDR3 DNA sequence: TGTGCCAGCAGTTCCGTCTCCTACAATGAGCAGTTCTTC.

The J gene is TRBJ2-3, the V gene TRBV20-1, with 9 bases matching TRBD2. The CDR3 extends over 16 amino acids. Germline lookup yields CDR1 DFQATT and CDR2 SNEGSKA (reference sequence). With 3 bases clipped from V and 2 bases from J, the junction kept 9 bases outside the gene matches. The CDR3 region has the DNA TGCAGTGCTAGGAAATCCCAGCGGGGGGACACAGATACGCAGTATTTT. Amino acid sequence: CSARKSQRGDTDTQYF.

The V and J genes are TRBV4-2 and TRBJ2-1; 9 bases fit TRBD2. The tail of the sequence fits TRBJ2-7 better, so the J call may be wrong. This CDR3 is 16 amino acids long. Germline V gene data show CDR1 as LGHNA and CDR2 as YNFKEQ. The CDR3 DNA follows: TGTGCCAGCAGCCAAGATCCTAGCGGGGACTACAATGAGCAGTACTTC. It yields the protein CASSQDPSGDYNEQYF.

This clonotype was seen a handful of times. The CDR3 is CASVGYNEQFF. As DNA, the CDR3 is TGTGCTAGTGTGGGTTACAATGAGCAGTTCTTC. This chain connects TRBV12-5 to TRBJ2-1; D remains unclear. Germline lookup yields CDR1 LGHNT and CDR2 FRNRAP. Trimming removed 7 bases from V and 4 bases from J, with 5 bases in between. The CDR3 has 11 residues.

This clonotype was found a few times. The chain joins TRBV9 to TRBJ2-7; 7 bases map to TRBD1. Trimming removed 2 bases from V and 2 bases from J; junction bases left unmatched: 7. Germline V gives CDR1 SGDLS, CDR2 YYNGEE. The CDR3 extends over 15 amino acids. This CDR3 reads CASSVTGDFTYEQYF. The CDR3 nucleotides read TGTGCCAGCAGCGTTACAGGGGATTTCACCTACGAGCAGTACTTC. Full variable domain (missing parts from reference TRBV9 and TRBJ2-7): DSGVTQTPKHLITATGQRVTLRCSPRSGDLSVYWYQQSLDQGLQFLIQYYNGEERAKGNILERFSAQQFPDLHSELNLSSLELGDSALYFCASSVTGDFTYEQYFGPGTRLTVT.

The J gene is TRBJ2-7, the V gene TRBV3-1; TRBD1 might be the D (6 bases). CDR1 LGHDT and CDR2 YNNKEL come from the germline V gene (reference sequence). The V gene lost 4 bases and the J gene lost 9 bases, with 13 bases spanning the gap. This CDR3 is built from 12 residues. CDR3 coding DNA: TGTGCCAGCAGCCTGGGACAAAAAGGGCAGTACTTC. It codes for CASSLGQKGQYF.

This chain joins TRBV25-1 and TRBJ2-4; D is possibly TRBD1 or TRBD2 (6 bases each). This CDR3 is 15 amino acids long. Germline assignment: CDR1 MGHDK and CDR2 SYGVNS. Trimming pared 2 bases from V and 0 bases from J, leaving 8 bases between. The CDR3 region is CASSEGGGAKNIQYF. The CDR3 DNA sequence: TGTGCCAGCAGTGAAGGAGGGGGAGCCAAAAACATTCAGTACTTC.